A selection of T cell receptor beta chains follows, all from one sample in a study of cytomegalovirus exposure and HLA in healthy donors. Measured with immunoSEQ multiplex PCR; TCRdb has only the in-frame clones, and not every one. The table includes 90,000 to 120,000 clones, over 75% detected once. What was sequenced was PBMCs. The receptors originated from a male donor in good health and CMV-seronegative. Both conserved end residues are part of each CDR3. The D gene is left open where the match is weak. Size values are once, few and many counts, or a class for expanded clones, and some rows have none.

TRBD2	NA	TRBJ2-3	TRBV19	CASRGLAGGPYGTDTQYF	TGTGCCAGTAGGGGACTAGCGGGAGGGCCGTACGGCACAGATACGCAGTATTTT
NA	NA	TRBJ2-7	TRBV27	CASSPSMNPYEQYF	TGTGCCAGCAGTCCTAGTATGAACCCCTACGAGCAGTACTTC
TRBD2	NA	TRBJ2-3	TRBV4-2	CASSRLTSTSGSGTQYF	TGTGCCAGCAGCCGGCTGACGTCGACTAGCGGGAGTGGTACGCAGTATTTT
NA	NA	TRBJ2-2	TRBV10-1	CASSEAGYLNTGELFF	TGCGCCAGCAGTGAAGCAGGATACCTAAACACCGGGGAGCTGTTTTTT
NA	NA	TRBJ1-2	TRBV18	CASSPRRRDYGYTF	TGTGCCAGCTCACCACGCAGGAGGGACTATGGCTACACCTTC
TRBD2	NA	TRBJ2-7	TRBV9	CASSSSGGNYEQYF	TGTGCCAGCAGCTCTTCGGGAGGGAACTACGAGCAGTACTTC
TRBD2	NA	TRBJ2-1	TRBV5-6	CASTGLAGGFLGEQFF	TGTGCCAGCACCGGACTAGCGGGAGGGTTTCTGGGTGAGCAGTTCTTC
NA	few	TRBJ2-1	TRBV27	CAREASEQFF	TGTGCCAGAGAAGCCTCTGAGCAGTTCTTC
TRBD2	NA	TRBJ2-1	TRBV2	CASRDLTSGSGNEQFF	TGTGCCAGCAGAGACCTAACTAGCGGGAGTGGCAATGAGCAGTTCTTC
TRBD2	NA	TRBJ2-3	TRBV4-2	CASSQRRGGTSGRTDTQYF	TGTGCCAGCAGCCAAAGAAGGGGGGGGACTAGCGGGAGAACAGATACGCAGTATTTT